This T cell receptor (beta chain) originates from a study of blood T cell repertoires in COVID-19. Overall study: COVID-19 samples, acute and convalescent, were from the United States, Italy and Spain. In each case, the material was cDNA or gDNA derived from T cells, B-cell-depleted T cells, or PBMCs.

The authors' processing: How many nucleated cells were present was estimated from reference gene primer amplification. Using immunoSEQ multiplex PCR, the repertoire was profiled, and TCRdb retains in-frame clones only, with some absent. The D gene and trimming were derived from the DNA, and the V and J assignments and clone size from that table. The data contain about 430,000 clones, over 85% of them seen just once; the ten biggest clones take up around 0.92%. Seattle patients were enrolled during active infection and followed longitudinally. Germline CDR1 reads LNHDA; CDR2 reads SQIVND (reference sequence). After removal of 1 base from V and 0 bases from J, the junction contained 8 bases not matched to a gene. The CDR3 spans 18 residues.

The clonotype was recovered from a young man with COVID-19, enrolled during active disease. The chain links TRBV19 to TRBJ2-2; 7 bases match TRBD2. The sequenced sample consisted of peripheral blood. In DNA, the CDR3 is TGTGCCAGTAGTATAGTTTCGAGCGGGGCTGCGAACACCGGGGAGCTGTTTTTT. This sequence encodes CASSIVSSGAANTGELFF.